These 27 T cell receptor beta chains were all obtained from the same sample, sequenced in a study of blood T cells in healthy people across ages. Through a sample-barcoded 5' primer and a J-beta primer mix, a second PCR was run for roughly 6 to 12 cycles. Using its own MiXCR run on the 5' RACE reads, TCRdb lists one record per CDR3 protein. The sample consists of about 1,800,000 distinct CDR3 sequences, roughly 30% of them appearing once. Sequences were obtained from blood. These receptors were obtained from a woman aged 25 to 45 in good health.

The sample holds a few counts of this clonotype. The CDR3 DNA reads as TGTGCCAGCAGTTTAACAGGGGGCAGCGCTGAAGCTTTCTTT. It translates to CASSLTGGSAEAFF. V and J are TRBV12-3 or TRBV12-4 and TRBJ1-1; 9 nucleotides align to TRBD1. With V trimmed by 2 bases and J by 6 bases, 4 bases remained unmatched. This CDR3 contains 14 residues.

A few counts support this clonotype. The CDR3 spells CSAASGGNEQFF. CDR3 sequence (DNA): TGCAGTGCGGCTTCGGGGGGCAATGAGCAGTTCTTC. The J gene is TRBJ2-1, the V gene TRBV20-1; 7 bases are a match to TRBD2. Germline CDR1 reads DFQATT; CDR2 reads SNEGSKA (reference sequence). The CDR3 has 12 amino acids. V lost 6 bases to trimming and J lost 6 bases; unmatched junction nucleotides: 5.

This clonotype was seen ten or more times. V usage is TRBV5-8 and J usage is TRBJ1-2; D may be TRBD1 (5 bases). Germline V gene sequence: CDR1 SGHTS, CDR2 YDEGEE. The CDR3 loop spans 15 amino acids. V was trimmed by 4 bases and J by 5 bases, leaving 18 bases between them. The chain's CDR3 is CASSIRDSVLYGYTF. The CDR3 DNA follows: TGTGCCAGCAGCATCCGGGACTCAGTACTTTATGGCTACACCTTC. The whole variable domain, remainder taken from reference TRBV5-8 and TRBJ1-2, is EAGVTQSPTHLIKTRGQQATLRCSPISGHTSVYWYQQALGLGLQFLLWYDEGEERNRGNFPPRFSGRQFPNYSSELNVNALELEDSALYLCASSIRDSVLYGYTFGSGTRLTVV.

The chain couples TRBV29-1 to TRBJ1-1, with D maybe TRBD1 (6 bases). Germline assignment: CDR1 SQVTM and CDR2 ANQGSEA. V lost 4 bases to trimming and J lost 5 bases, with 14 bases between them. The CDR3 is 13 residues long. As DNA, the CDR3 is TGCAGCGTTGTATATAGCAGGGGAACTGAAGCTTTCTTT. It encodes CSVVYSRGTEAFF.

This clonotype came up a few times. V is TRBV9 and J is TRBJ2-7, with D perhaps TRBD1 (5 bases). This CDR3 spans 14 amino acids. The germline V gene encodes CDR1 SGDLS and CDR2 YYNGEE. Trimming removed 0 bases from V and 3 bases from J, with 10 bases in between. The CDR3 bases are TGTGCCAGCAGCGTAGACCCCCAGGGCTACGAGCAGTACTTC. It codes for CASSVDPQGYEQYF.

This clonotype showed up many times. The chain employs TRBV6-5 and TRBJ1-2; unclear D gene. Between the trimmed V and J ends, which lost 2 bases and 0 bases, there was a span of 10 bases. In germline, CDR1 is MNHEY, CDR2 SVGAGI. The CDR3 totals 15 residues. CDR3 amino acids: CASSYLTPTNYGYTF. In DNA form, the CDR3 reads TGTGCCAGCAGTTACCTAACTCCCACTAACTATGGCTACACCTTC.

The rearrangement uses TRBV5-1 and TRBJ2-3, with D maybe TRBD1 (5 bases). V was clipped by 5 bases and J by 2 bases, with 15 bases between them. This CDR3 has 15 amino acids. Looked up from germline, CDR1 is SGHRS and CDR2 is YFSETQ. For the CDR3, the DNA is TGCGCCAGCAGTGCTGGGGCCACGATCACAGATACGCAGTATTTT. Its protein is CASSAGATITDTQYF.

This chain uses TRBV7-9 with TRBJ2-2, with TRBD1 matching over 10 bases. V lost 5 bases to trimming and J lost 5 bases; unmatched junction nucleotides: 8. Germline V gives CDR1 SEHNR, CDR2 FQNEAQ (reference sequence). This CDR3 is 16 amino acids long. CDR3 nucleotides: TGTGCCAGCAGCAAGACAGGGGGCGTGAGGACCGGGGAGCTGTTTTTT. It specifies CASSKTGGVRTGELFF.

This clonotype has just a few counts. The V and J genes are TRBV7-2 and TRBJ2-1; D is perhaps TRBD2 (5 bases). The CDR3 consists of 17 residues. Trimming left V 3 bases short and J 2 bases short, with 17 bases between. In germline, CDR1 is SGHTA, CDR2 FQGNSA. In DNA form, the CDR3 reads TGTGCCAGCAGCTTCCCCGTCGAAGGAGGAACCTACAATGAGCAGTTCTTC. This gives the protein CASSFPVEGGTYNEQFF.

This CDR3 reads CASSVAPTSGGGAVGFF. The CDR3 DNA is TGTGCCAGCAGCGTAGCTCCGACTAGCGGAGGGGGGGCAGTCGGGTTCTTC. The chain has TRBV9 and TRBJ2-1; 9 nucleotides agree with TRBD2. The CDR3 sequence is 17 residues long. CDR1 SGDLS and CDR2 YYNGEE come from the germline V gene. V trimming: 0 bases; J trimming: 15 bases; junction bases outside the gene matches: 19.

This clonotype appeared a few times. The CDR3 region is CASSLTSGETTDTQYF. As DNA, the CDR3 is TGTGCCAGCAGCTTGACTAGCGGGGAGACCACAGATACGCAGTATTTT. The rearrangement links TRBV7-6 to TRBJ2-3; TRBD2 aligns across 11 bases. Germline lookup yields CDR1 SGHVS and CDR2 FNYEAQ. CDR3 length: 16 amino acids. V trimming: 3 bases; J trimming: 2 bases; junction bases outside the gene matches: 4.

A few counts support this clonotype. The chain recombines TRBV4-1 with TRBJ2-3, with 10 bases lining up with TRBD2. Per the germline V gene, CDR1 is MGHRA and CDR2 is YSYEKL. After removal of 0 bases from V and 4 bases from J, the junction contained 13 bases not matched to a gene. CDR3 size: 19 residues. The CDR3 protein is CASSQEWASGGGWADTQYF. Here the CDR3 DNA reads TGCGCCAGCAGCCAAGAGTGGGCTAGCGGGGGAGGGTGGGCAGATACGCAGTATTTT.

This clonotype showed up just once. Being one base from a much bigger clone, this may be a read error. V usage is TRBV29-1 and J usage is TRBJ2-1; D tentatively reads TRBD1 or TRBD2 (5 bases each). This CDR3 contains 9 residues. V lost 3 bases to trimming and J lost 13 bases, with 7 bases between them. Germline V gene data show CDR1 as SQVTM and CDR2 as ANQGSEA. The CDR3: CSVEGTQFF. DNA of the CDR3: TGCAGCGTTGAGGGGACCCAGTTCTTC.

J is TRBJ1-2 and V is TRBV7-9, with D maybe TRBD1 (6 bases). With 1 base removed from V and 6 bases from J, the gap between germline ends came to 12 bases. This CDR3 comprises 14 residues. Germline V CDR1 and CDR2: SEHNR, FQNEAQ (reference sequence). The CDR3 reads CASSLVETGHGYTF. As DNA, the CDR3 is TGTGCCAGCAGCTTAGTCGAGACAGGACATGGCTACACCTTC.

As for this clonotype: One base away lies a much larger clone, so this may be a sequencing read error. CDR3 sequence reads: CAISESGGAYNEQYF. Here the CDR3 DNA reads TGTGCCATCAGTGAGTCGGGGGGAGCCTACAATGAGCAGTACTTC. The chain uses TRBV10-3 and TRBJ2-5; tentatively, D is TRBD2 (6 bases). The length of the CDR3 is 15 residues. Trimming cost V 0 bases and J 11 bases, with 19 bases left between them. In germline, CDR1 is ENHRY, CDR2 SYGVKD.

In this sample, this clonotype turned up a few times. The CDR3 bases are TGCAGTGCTCCTTATAACAGGGGAAATTCACCCCTCCACTTT. Its protein product is CSAPYNRGNSPLHF. The gene calls are TRBV20-1 and TRBJ1-6; 7 nucleotides match TRBD1. This CDR3 is built from 14 residues. V lost 5 bases, J lost 7 bases, and 8 bases stayed unmatched. Germline values: CDR1 DFQATT, CDR2 SNEGSKA (reference sequence).

The chain carries TRBV3-1 and TRBJ2-7; TRBD2 aligns across 13 bases. Germline V gene data show CDR1 as LGHDT and CDR2 as YNNKEL (reference sequence). The J segment lost 4 bases and the V segment lost 1 base, leaving 22 bases of the junction unmatched. CDR3 length equals 22 residues. CDR3 bases: TGTGCCAGCAGCCAAGTGGGACTAGCGGGATCAAACCCCCGCGGGAGGTCTTACGAGCAGTACTTC. Its protein is CASSQVGLAGSNPRGRSYEQYF.

Note on this clonotype: A much bigger clone sits one base away, suggesting this may be a read error. The CDR3 reads CSARDLSAGGPGTQYF. The CDR3 DNA reads as TGCAGTGCTAGAGATCTGTCCGCGGGAGGGCCAGGGACCCAGTACTTC. The V call is TRBV20-1, the J call TRBJ2-5, with 9 bases that match TRBD2. This CDR3 is built from 16 residues. The V segment lost 0 bases and the J segment 7 bases; nucleotides outside the gene matches: 12. Germline CDR1 and CDR2: DFQATT and SNEGSKA (reference sequence).

The chain has TRBV9 and TRBJ2-3; D uncertain. The V and J ends lost 4 bases and 1 base respectively, with 13 bases between them. This CDR3 region has 15 residues. Germline assignment: CDR1 SGDLS and CDR2 YYNGEE. Here the CDR3 DNA reads TGTGCCAGCAGCCCTCGGGCAGATGGCACAGATACGCAGTATTTT. Encoded protein: CASSPRADGTDTQYF.

The genes are TRBV5-5 and TRBJ1-1; 8 nucleotides agree with TRBD1. The germline V gene encodes CDR1 SGHKS and CDR2 YYEKEE (reference sequence). The ends lost 3 bases at V and 4 bases at J; junction bases unmatched: 8. This CDR3 is built from 15 residues. In DNA form, the CDR3 reads TGTGCCAGCAGCTCTCCCGACAGGGGAGTCACTGAAGCTTTCTTT. It codes for CASSSPDRGVTEAFF.

The rearrangement uses TRBV6-2 or TRBV6-3 and TRBJ1-5; D not resolved. The CDR3 covers 15 residues. Trimming took off 6 bases at V and 9 bases at J, with 21 bases between the two ends. Germline V gives CDR1 MNHEY, CDR2 SVGEGT. CDR3: CASREKINRLAPQHF. The DNA of the CDR3 is TGTGCCAGCAGGGAGAAGATAAACCGGTTGGCGCCCCAGCATTTT.

The chain employs TRBV3-1 and TRBJ1-1; D is unresolved. Germline values: CDR1 LGHDT, CDR2 YNNKEL (reference sequence). The CDR3 loop spans 15 amino acids. Trimming cost V 1 base and J 2 bases, with 11 bases left between them. The CDR3, as DNA: TGTGCCAGCAGCCAAGGTTCCAGTCTCAACACTGAAGCTTTCTTT. This sequence encodes CASSQGSSLNTEAFF.

In its sample, this clonotype was seen many times. The gene calls are TRBV10-3 and TRBJ2-7, with 10 bases matching TRBD1. Germline V gene sequence: CDR1 ENHRY, CDR2 SYGVKD. CDR3 size: 15 residues. Trimming at V came to 6 bases and at J to 3 bases, leaving 8 bases not matched to a gene. The DNA for the CDR3 is TGTGCCATCAGCCCGGGACAGGGGTTAAGCTACGAGCAGTACTTC. Residues: CAISPGQGLSYEQYF.

This clonotype appeared many times. V and J are TRBV29-1 and TRBJ2-5; D might be TRBD1 (6 bases). Germline CDR1 and CDR2: SQVTM and ANQGSEA. V was cut by 6 bases and J by 4 bases, with 12 bases left in between. This CDR3 has 12 residues. The CDR3 is CSVKQGVETQYF. The CDR3 nucleotides are TGCAGCGTAAAACAGGGAGTAGAGACCCAGTACTTC.

The rearrangement uses TRBV6-2 or TRBV6-3 and TRBJ2-7; perhaps TRBD1 as D (6 bases). The CDR3 sequence is 15 residues long. Trimming removed 1 base from V and 7 bases from J, with 17 bases in between. CDR1 MNHEY and CDR2 SVGEGT come from the germline V gene. The CDR3 reads CASSYLQGQYNEQYF. CDR3 coding DNA: TGTGCCAGCAGTTACTTACAGGGTCAGTACAATGAGCAGTACTTC.

The chain joins TRBV2 to TRBJ1-2, with D maybe TRBD1 (5 bases). Trimming took off 6 bases at V and 4 bases at J, with 12 bases between the two ends. Germline V lookup: CDR1 SNHLY, CDR2 FYNNEI. The CDR3 is made up of 13 amino acids. The CDR3 bases are TGTGCCAGCAGCGGGGACGGTATCTATGGCTACACCTTC. Translation: CASSGDGIYGYTF. Combining the CDR3 with reference TRBV2 and TRBJ1-2 gives the whole variable domain EPEVTQTPSHQVTQMGQEVILRCVPISNHLYFYWYRQILGQKVEFLVSFYNNEISEKSEIFDDQFSVERPDGSNFTLKIRSTKLEDSAMYFCASSGDGIYGYTFGSGTRLTVV.

As concerns this clonotype: This could be a read error, since a much larger clone is one nucleotide away. J is TRBJ2-7 and V is TRBV7-6; 7 nucleotides line up with TRBD1. The germline CDR1 and CDR2 sequences are SGHVS and FNYEAQ. This CDR3 has 14 amino acids. CDR3 in amino acids: CASSSRRQGYGQYF. As DNA, the CDR3 is TGTGCCAGCAGCTCACGTAGACAGGGCTACGGGCAGTACTTC.